One sample yielded the 10 T cell receptor beta chains listed below, sequenced in a study of blood T cell repertoires in COVID-19. The data were produced by immunoSEQ multiplex PCR, yet TCRdb's version contains in-frame clones alone and is incomplete. The table includes roughly 230,000 clones, approximately 88% detected once. Material: peripheral blood. Receptors originate from a human donor in a cohort sampled during active COVID-19.

A note on this clone: Other DNA sequences of this sample code for an identical CDR3. This chain uses TRBV7-2 with TRBJ2-7; unclear D gene. V shed 3 bases and J shed 3 bases, with 3 bases lying between them. CDR3 length equals 11 residues. Germline values: CDR1 SGHTA, CDR2 FQGNSA. CDR3 coding DNA: TGTGCCAGCAGCTTGCGCTACGAGCAGTACTTC. Translation: CASSLRYEQYF.

V and J are TRBV6-4 and TRBJ2-3, with 8 bases matching TRBD1. V trimming: 0 bases; J trimming: 1 base; junction bases outside the gene matches: 6. Germline CDR1 reads MRHNA; CDR2 reads SNTAGT. This CDR3 has 17 residues. The CDR3 loop reads CASSDSNSGQGTDTQYF. Written as DNA, the CDR3 is TGTGCCAGCAGTGACTCGAACTCGGGACAGGGCACAGATACGCAGTATTTT.

This rearrangement joins TRBV7-9 to TRBJ1-2; D is ambiguous. The CDR3 totals 15 residues. Germline-derived CDR1 and CDR2 are SEHNR and FQNEAQ (reference sequence). V lost 5 bases and J lost 8, with 21 bases in between. The CDR3, as DNA: TGTGCCAGCAGCCCCCCCATATACTATGTTAAGGGCTACACCTTC. Amino acid sequence: CASSPPIYYVKGYTF. Drawing the rest from reference TRBV7-9 and TRBJ1-2, the complete variable domain is DTGVSQNPRHKITKRGQNVTFRCDPISEHNRLYWYRQTLGQGPEFLTYFQNEAQLEKSRLLSDRFSAERPKGSFSTLEIQRTEQGDSAMYLCASSPPIYYVKGYTFGSGTRLTVV.

The genes are TRBV7-2 and TRBJ1-2; D is unclear. Germline V lookup: CDR1 SGHTA, CDR2 FQGNSA. The CDR3 has 13 residues. V was trimmed by 1 base and J by 4 bases, leaving 7 bases between them. In DNA, the CDR3 is TGTGCCAGCAGCTTAGGAGGGAGCTATGGCTACACCTTC. Translating gives CASSLGGSYGYTF.

The chain carries TRBV7-2 and TRBJ1-2; no firm D call. V gave up 1 base and J gave up 7 bases, with 13 bases separating them. The CDR3 has 14 residues. CDR1 and CDR2 (germline): SGHTA, FQGNSA. The CDR3 spells CASSLVRSSGGYTF. The CDR3 DNA reads as TGTGCCAGCAGCTTAGTAAGATCGTCGGGTGGCTACACCTTC.

This chain joins TRBV9 and TRBJ2-7; D is possibly TRBD2 (6 bases). Germline CDR1 and CDR2: SGDLS and YYNGEE. This CDR3 spans 15 amino acids. V lost 3 bases and J 7 bases, leaving 20 bases between the germline ends. Here the CDR3 DNA reads TGTGCCAGCAGCGGGAGAGCCGGGGGTGCGAGTGAGCAGTACTTC. Encoded protein: CASSGRAGGASEQYF.

V is TRBV7-8 and J is TRBJ1-1; D unclear. The length of the CDR3 is 13 residues. Germline CDR1 and CDR2: SGHVS and FQNEAQ. The germline V and J ends were trimmed by 5 bases and 4 bases, with 11 bases remaining between them. CDR3 in amino acids: CASSQTASTEAFF. The CDR3 nucleotides read TGTGCCAGCAGCCAAACGGCTAGCACTGAAGCTTTCTTT.

This chain connects TRBV5-4 to TRBJ2-7, with D possibly being TRBD2 (6 bases). V was clipped by 1 base and J by 5 bases, with 7 bases between them. Looked up from germline, CDR1 is SGHNT and CDR2 is YYREEE (reference sequence). CDR3 length: 12 residues. CDR3 protein: CASSLTGDEQYF. As DNA, the CDR3 is TGTGCCAGCAGCTTGACGGGAGACGAGCAGTACTTC.

This chain uses TRBV6-5 with TRBJ2-7, with 11 bases lining up with TRBD2. The CDR3 is made up of 15 amino acids. Losses at the gene ends were 4 bases for V and 5 bases for J; bases not matched to a gene: 7. Germline-derived CDR1 and CDR2 are MNHEY and SVGAGI. DNA of the CDR3: TGTGCCAGCAGTTCAAGACTAGCGGGGAAGAACGAGCAGTACTTC. Protein product: CASSSRLAGKNEQYF.

The chain combines TRBV14 with TRBJ1-2; D perhaps matches TRBD1 (5 bases). V dropped 3 bases and J dropped 8 bases, with 7 bases sitting between them. Looked up from germline, CDR1 is SGHDN and CDR2 is FVKESK. This CDR3 is 11 amino acids long. This CDR3 is CASSQGGGYTF. CDR3 DNA: TGTGCCAGCAGCCAGGGGGGAGGCTACACCTTC.